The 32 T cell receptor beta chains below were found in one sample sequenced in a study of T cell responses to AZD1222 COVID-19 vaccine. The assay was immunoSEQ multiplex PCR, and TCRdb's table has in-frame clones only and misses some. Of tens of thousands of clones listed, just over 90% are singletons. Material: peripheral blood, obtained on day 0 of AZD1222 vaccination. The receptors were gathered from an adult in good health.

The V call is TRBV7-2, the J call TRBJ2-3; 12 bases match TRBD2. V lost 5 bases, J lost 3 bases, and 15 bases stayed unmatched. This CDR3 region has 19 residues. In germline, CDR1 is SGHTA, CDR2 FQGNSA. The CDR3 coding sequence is TGTGCCAGCAGCCCTAGGCGGCTAGCGGGGGGGCCTACTACAGATACGCAGTATTTT. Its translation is CASSPRRLAGGPTTDTQYF.

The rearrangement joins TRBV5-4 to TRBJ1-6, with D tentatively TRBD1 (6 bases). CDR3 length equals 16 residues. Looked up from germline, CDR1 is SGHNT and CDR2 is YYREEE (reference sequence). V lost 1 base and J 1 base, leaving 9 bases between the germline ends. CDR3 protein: CASSLNRASYNSPLHF. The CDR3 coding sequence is TGTGCCAGCAGCTTGAACAGGGCTTCCTATAATTCACCCCTCCACTTT.

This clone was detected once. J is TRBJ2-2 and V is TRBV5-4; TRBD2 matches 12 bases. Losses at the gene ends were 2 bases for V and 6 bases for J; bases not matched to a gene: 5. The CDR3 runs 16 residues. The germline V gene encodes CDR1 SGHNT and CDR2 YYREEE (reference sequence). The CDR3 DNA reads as TGTGCCAGCAGCTTACGTCTAGCGGGGGGGCCCGGGGAGCTGTTTTTT. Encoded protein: CASSLRLAGGPGELFF.

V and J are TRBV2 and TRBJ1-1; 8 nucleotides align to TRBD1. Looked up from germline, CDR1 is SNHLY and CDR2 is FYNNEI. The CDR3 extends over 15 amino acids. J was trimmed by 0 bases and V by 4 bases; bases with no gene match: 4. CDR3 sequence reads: CASSARDRLNTEAFF. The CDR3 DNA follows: TGTGCCAGCAGTGCCCGGGACAGGTTGAACACTGAAGCTTTCTTT.

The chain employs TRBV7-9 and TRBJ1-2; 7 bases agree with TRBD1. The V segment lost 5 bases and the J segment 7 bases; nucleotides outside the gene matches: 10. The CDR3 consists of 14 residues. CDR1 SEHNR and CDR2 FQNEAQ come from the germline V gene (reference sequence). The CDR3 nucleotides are TGTGCCAGCAGCCCGGGACAGACAGCTGCTGGCTACACCTTC. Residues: CASSPGQTAAGYTF.

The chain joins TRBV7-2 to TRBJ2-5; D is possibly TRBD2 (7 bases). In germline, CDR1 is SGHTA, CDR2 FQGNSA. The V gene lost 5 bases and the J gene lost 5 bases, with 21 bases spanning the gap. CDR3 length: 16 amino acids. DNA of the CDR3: TGTGCCAGCAGCCCGAACCGACGGGGGGCAGGGGAGACCCAGTACTTC. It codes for CASSPNRRGAGETQYF. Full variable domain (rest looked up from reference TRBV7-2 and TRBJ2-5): GAGVSQSPSNKVTEKGKDVELRCDPISGHTALYWYRQSLGQGLEFLIYFQGNSAPDKSGLPSDRFSAERTGGSVSTLTIQRTQQEDSAVYLCASSPNRRGAGETQYFGPGTRLLVL.

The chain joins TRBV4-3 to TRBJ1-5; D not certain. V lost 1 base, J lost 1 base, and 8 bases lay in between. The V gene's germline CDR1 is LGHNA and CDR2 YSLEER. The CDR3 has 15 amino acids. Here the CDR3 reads CASSQVASSNQPQHF. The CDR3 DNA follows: TGCGCCAGCAGCCAAGTAGCATCAAGCAATCAGCCCCAGCATTTT.

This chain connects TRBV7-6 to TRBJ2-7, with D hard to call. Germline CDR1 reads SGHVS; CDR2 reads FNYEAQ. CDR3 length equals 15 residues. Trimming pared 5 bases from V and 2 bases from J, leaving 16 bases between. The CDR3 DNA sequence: TGTGCCAGCAGCCCCGACGGCCGTGCGACCTACGAGCAGTACTTC. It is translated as CASSPDGRATYEQYF.

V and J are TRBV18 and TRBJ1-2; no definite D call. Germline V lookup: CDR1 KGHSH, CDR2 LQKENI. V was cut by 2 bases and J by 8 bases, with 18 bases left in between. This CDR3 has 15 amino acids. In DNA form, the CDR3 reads TGTGCCAGCTCACCAAACGGCGGGGAGATGGGAGGCTACACCTTC. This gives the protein CASSPNGGEMGGYTF.

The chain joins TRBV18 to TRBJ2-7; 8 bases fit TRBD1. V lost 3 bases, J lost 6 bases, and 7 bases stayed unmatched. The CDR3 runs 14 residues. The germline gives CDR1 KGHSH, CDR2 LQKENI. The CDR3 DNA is TGTGCCAGCTCACCCAGACAGGGGAGTGGCGAGCAGTACTTC. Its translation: CASSPRQGSGEQYF.

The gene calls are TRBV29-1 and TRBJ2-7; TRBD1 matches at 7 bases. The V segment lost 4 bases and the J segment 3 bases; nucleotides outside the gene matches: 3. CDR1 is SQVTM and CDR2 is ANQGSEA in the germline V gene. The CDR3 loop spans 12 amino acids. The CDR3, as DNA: TGCAGCGTTGGCAGACAGGGCTACGAGCAGTACTTC. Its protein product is CSVGRQGYEQYF.

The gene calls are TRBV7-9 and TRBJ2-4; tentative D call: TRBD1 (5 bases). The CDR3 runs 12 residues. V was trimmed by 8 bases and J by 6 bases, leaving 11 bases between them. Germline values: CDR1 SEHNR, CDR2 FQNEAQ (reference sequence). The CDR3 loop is CASAPGLNIQYF. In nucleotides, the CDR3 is TGTGCCAGCGCCCCAGGGTTAAACATTCAGTACTTC.

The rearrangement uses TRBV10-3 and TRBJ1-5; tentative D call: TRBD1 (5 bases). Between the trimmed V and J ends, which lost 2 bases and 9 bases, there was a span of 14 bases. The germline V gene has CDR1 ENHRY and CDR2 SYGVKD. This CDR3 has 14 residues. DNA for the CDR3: TGTGCCATCAGTGAGACGGGACCGGGAACGCCCCAGCATTTT. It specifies CAISETGPGTPQHF.

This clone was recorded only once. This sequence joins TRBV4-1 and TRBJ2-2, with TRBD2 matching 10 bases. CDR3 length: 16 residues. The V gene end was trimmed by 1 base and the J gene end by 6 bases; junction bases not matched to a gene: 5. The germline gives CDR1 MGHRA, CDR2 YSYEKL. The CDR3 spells CASSQGLAGIPGELFF. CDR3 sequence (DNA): TGCGCCAGCAGCCAAGGACTAGCGGGCATCCCCGGGGAGCTGTTTTTT.

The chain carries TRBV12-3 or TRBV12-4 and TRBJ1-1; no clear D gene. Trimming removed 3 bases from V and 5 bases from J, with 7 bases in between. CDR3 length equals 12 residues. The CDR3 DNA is TGTGCCAGCAGTTTGCGGTGGACTGAAGCTTTCTTT. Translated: CASSLRWTEAFF.

Written as DNA, the CDR3 is TGTGCCAGCAAGGCGGGGGTATCTGCAGATACGCAGTATTTT. It is translated as CASKAGVSADTQYF. The chain employs TRBV6-6 and TRBJ2-3, with 7 bases identical to TRBD2. V lost 7 bases, J lost 4 bases, and 8 bases stayed unmatched. The germline V gene has CDR1 MNHNY and CDR2 SVGAGI (reference sequence). The CDR3 runs 14 residues.

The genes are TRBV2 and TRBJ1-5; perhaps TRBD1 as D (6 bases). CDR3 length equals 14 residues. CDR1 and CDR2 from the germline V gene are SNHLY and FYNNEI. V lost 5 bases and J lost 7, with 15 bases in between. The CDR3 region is CASSITGIRQPQHF. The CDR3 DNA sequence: TGTGCCAGCAGTATAACAGGGATCAGGCAGCCCCAGCATTTT.

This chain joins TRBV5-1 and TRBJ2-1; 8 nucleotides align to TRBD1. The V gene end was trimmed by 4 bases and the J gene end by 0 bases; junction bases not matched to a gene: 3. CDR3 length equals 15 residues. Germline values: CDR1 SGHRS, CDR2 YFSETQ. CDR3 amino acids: CASSSTGGSYNEQFF. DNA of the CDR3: TGCGCCAGCAGCAGTACAGGGGGCTCCTACAATGAGCAGTTCTTC.

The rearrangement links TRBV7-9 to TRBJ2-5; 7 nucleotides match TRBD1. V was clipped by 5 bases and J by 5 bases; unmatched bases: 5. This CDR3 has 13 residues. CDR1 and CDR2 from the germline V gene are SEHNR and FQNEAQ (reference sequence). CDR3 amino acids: CASSRGGWETQYF. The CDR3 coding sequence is TGTGCCAGCAGCCGAGGGGGCTGGGAGACCCAGTACTTC.

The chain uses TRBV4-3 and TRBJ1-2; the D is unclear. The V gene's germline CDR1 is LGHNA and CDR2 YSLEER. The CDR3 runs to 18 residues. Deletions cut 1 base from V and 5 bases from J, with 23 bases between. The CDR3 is CASSQVPERANGRYGYTF. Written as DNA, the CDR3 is TGCGCCAGCAGCCAAGTTCCGGAGAGGGCTAATGGGAGGTATGGCTACACCTTC.

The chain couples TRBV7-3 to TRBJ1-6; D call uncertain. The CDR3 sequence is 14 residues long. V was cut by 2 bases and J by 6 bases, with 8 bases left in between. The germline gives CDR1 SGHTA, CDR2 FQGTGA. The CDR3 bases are TGTGCCAGCAGCTTATCGGGCAGTAATTCACCCCTCCACTTT. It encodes CASSLSGSNSPLHF.

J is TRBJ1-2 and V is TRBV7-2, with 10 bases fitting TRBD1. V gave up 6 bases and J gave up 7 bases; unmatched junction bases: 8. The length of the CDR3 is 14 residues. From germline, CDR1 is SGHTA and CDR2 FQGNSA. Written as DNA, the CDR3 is TGTGCCAGCAGTCCTGGGACAGGGGTTCCTGGCTACACCTTC. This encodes CASSPGTGVPGYTF.

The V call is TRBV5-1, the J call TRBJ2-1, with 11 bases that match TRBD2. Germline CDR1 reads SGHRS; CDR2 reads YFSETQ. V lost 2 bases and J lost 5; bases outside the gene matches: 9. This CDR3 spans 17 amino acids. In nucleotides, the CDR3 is TGCGCCAGCAGCTTTCCACTAGCGGGGGAATATAACAATGAGCAGTTCTTC. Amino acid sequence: CASSFPLAGEYNNEQFF. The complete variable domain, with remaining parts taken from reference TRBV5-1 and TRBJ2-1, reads KAGVTQTPRYLIKTRGQQVTLSCSPISGHRSVSWYQQTPGQGLQFLFEYFSETQRNKGNFPGRFSGRQFSNSRSEMNVSTLELGDSALYLCASSFPLAGEYNNEQFFGPGTRLTVL.

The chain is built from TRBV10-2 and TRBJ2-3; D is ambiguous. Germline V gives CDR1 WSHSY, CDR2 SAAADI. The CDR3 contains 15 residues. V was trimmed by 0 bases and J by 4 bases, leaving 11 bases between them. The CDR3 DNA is TGCGCCAGCAGTGAGTCCCCCTACGACGCAGATACGCAGTATTTT. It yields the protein CASSESPYDADTQYF.

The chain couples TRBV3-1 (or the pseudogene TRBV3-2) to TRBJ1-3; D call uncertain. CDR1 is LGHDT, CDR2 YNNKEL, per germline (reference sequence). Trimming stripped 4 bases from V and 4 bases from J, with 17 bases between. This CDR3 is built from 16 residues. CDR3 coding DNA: TGTGCCAGCAGCCTCCCCGCGGGCGGTTGGGGAAACACCATATATTTT. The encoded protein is CASSLPAGGWGNTIYF.

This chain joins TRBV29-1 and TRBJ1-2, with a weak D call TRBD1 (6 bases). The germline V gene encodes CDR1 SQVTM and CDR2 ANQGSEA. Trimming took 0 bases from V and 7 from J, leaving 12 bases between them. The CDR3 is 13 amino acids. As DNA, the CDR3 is TGCAGCGTTGAAGAGGGCAGGGGAGGTGGCTACACCTTC. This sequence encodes CSVEEGRGGGYTF.

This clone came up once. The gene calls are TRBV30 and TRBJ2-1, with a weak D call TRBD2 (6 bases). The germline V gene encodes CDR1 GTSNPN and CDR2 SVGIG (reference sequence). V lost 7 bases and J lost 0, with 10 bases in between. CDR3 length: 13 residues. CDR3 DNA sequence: TGTGCCTACGGCGGGAACTCCTACAATGAGCAGTTCTTC. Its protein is CAYGGNSYNEQFF. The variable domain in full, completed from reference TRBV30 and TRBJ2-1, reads SQTIHQWPATLVQPVGSPLSLECTVEGTSNPNLYWYRQAAGRGLQLLFYSVGIGQISSEVPQNLSASRPQDRQFILSSKKLLLSDSGFYLCAYGGNSYNEQFFGPGTRLTVL.

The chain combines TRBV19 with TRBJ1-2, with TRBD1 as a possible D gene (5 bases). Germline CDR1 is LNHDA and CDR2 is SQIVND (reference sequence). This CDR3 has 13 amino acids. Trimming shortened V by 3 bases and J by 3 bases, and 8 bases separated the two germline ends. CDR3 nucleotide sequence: TGTGCCAGTAGTATGGCGACAGACTATGGCTACACCTTC. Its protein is CASSMATDYGYTF.

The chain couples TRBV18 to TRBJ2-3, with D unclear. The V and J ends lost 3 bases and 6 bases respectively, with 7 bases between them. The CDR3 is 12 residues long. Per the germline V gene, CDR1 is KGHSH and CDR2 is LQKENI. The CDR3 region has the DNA TGTGCCAGCTCACCCGATGGGGATACGCAGTATTTT. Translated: CASSPDGDTQYF.

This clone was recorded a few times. The CDR3 DNA reads TGTGCCAGCAGTGAAATAAGAGACAGTAGGTATGGCTACACCTTC. It yields the protein CASSEIRDSRYGYTF. The V and J genes are TRBV2 and TRBJ1-2; possibly TRBD1 for D (5 bases). The germline CDR1 and CDR2 sequences are SNHLY and FYNNEI. The V and J ends lost 2 bases and 5 bases respectively, with 15 bases between them. The CDR3 sequence is 15 residues long.

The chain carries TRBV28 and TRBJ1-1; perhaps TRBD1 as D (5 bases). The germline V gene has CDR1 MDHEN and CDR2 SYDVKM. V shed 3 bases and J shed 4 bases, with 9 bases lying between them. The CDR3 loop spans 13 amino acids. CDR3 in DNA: TGTGCCAGCAGTTTTGGGGGAAGCACTGAAGCTTTCTTT. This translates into CASSFGGSTEAFF.

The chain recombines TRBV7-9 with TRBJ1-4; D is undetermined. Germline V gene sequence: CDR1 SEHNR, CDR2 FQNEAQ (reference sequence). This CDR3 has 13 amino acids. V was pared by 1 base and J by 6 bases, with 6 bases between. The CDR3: CASSLVSHEKLFF. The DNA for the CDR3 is TGTGCCAGCAGCTTAGTGTCTCATGAAAAACTGTTTTTT.